This record covers a single TCR beta chain. Its antigen is undetermined. Semi-nested PCR with Nested Universal Primer A followed constant-region reverse priming of full-length variable regions. Via MiXCR, TCRdb re-called the 5' RACE reads, giving one row per CDR3 protein. This table has about 32,000 distinct CDR3 sequences, around a quarter appearing once. Overall study results and limits: Tumor Tregs overlapped most with tumor, then blood, naive CD4+ cells.

CDR3 length: 19 amino acids. Trimming removed 4 bases from V and 1 base from J, with 23 bases in between. Germline V CDR1 and CDR2: MNHEY, SVGAGI. This TCR derives from a female donor with breast cancer. The chain couples TRBV6-5 to TRBJ1-5; the D gene is possibly TRBD1 (5 bases). Sequencing was carried out using memory CD4+ T cells sorted from blood. Subset: memory CD4+ T cells, CD4+CD45RO+CD25-. The CDR3 DNA sequence: TGTGCCAGCAGTTCCCAACCCCAGGGTAGTGGCGGAAGCAATCAGCCCCAGCATTTT. This codes for CASSSQPQGSGGSNQPQHF.